Here is one TCR beta chain with its context. This sample was taken from a study of blood T cell repertoires in COVID-19. About the research overall: Specimens from acute and convalescent COVID-19 originated in the United States, Italy and Spain. PBMCs, B-cell-depleted T cells, or T cells provided the cDNA or gDNA that made up the material.

Authors' methods: Amplification from reference gene primers served as the basis for estimated nucleated cell counts. Produced via immunoSEQ multiplex PCR; TCRdb's table is partial and in-frame only. That table furnishes V, J and clone size, whereas the DNA furnished D and trimming. The repertoire holds some 170,000 clones, under 90% seen once, with roughly 19% in the top ten. J was trimmed by 5 bases and V by 5 bases; bases with no gene match: 10. This CDR3 comprises 15 residues. The germline V gene has CDR1 SGHRS and CDR2 YFSETQ. Sequenced material: peripheral blood. The chain combines TRBV5-1 with TRBJ2-5; 9 bases are shared with TRBD2. This clonotype was obtained from an elderly woman with acute or convalescent COVID-19. The CDR3 reads CASSSRGGAYETQYF. DNA for the CDR3: TGCGCCAGCAGTTCGCGCGGGGGGGCCTACGAGACCCAGTACTTC.